These 11 T cell receptor beta chains were sequenced from one sample in a study of CD8 T cells in Susac syndrome. Reverse transcription of 0.5 to 1 ug RNA was carried out with random hexamers. Via MiXCR, TCRdb re-called the immunoSEQ multiplex PCR reads, giving one row per CDR3 protein. The table includes 150,000 to 190,000 distinct CDR3 sequences, approximately 94% detected once. Sequencing was done on a sample of CD8+ T cells from PBMCs. The origin of the receptors is a human donor with multiple sclerosis.

This clonotype was seen a handful of times. The V gene is TRBV9, the J gene TRBJ1-5; D is uncertain. CDR3 length: 15 residues. Germline CDR1 is SGDLS and CDR2 is YYNGEE. V lost 1 base and J lost 0, with 8 bases in between. The CDR3 bases are TGTGCCAGCAGCGTATCAGGAAATAGCAATCAGCCCCAGCATTTT. This translates into CASSVSGNSNQPQHF.

The chain employs TRBV7-9 and TRBJ1-6; a weak D match, TRBD1 (6 bases). V dropped 5 bases and J dropped 14 bases, with 16 bases sitting between them. CDR3 length: 13 amino acids. Germline V gives CDR1 SEHNR, CDR2 FQNEAQ (reference sequence). The CDR3, as DNA: TGTGCCAGCAGCCCAAATAGGGGGGTTGCCCTCCACTTT. It codes for CASSPNRGVALHF.

The genes are TRBV27 and TRBJ2-7; 11 positions match TRBD2. The CDR3 covers 14 residues. J was trimmed by 3 bases and V by 5 bases; bases with no gene match: 3. The germline CDR1 and CDR2 sequences are MNHEY and SMNVEV (reference sequence). The CDR3 region has the DNA TGTGCCAGCAGTATCGGGACTAGCGGCTACGAGCAGTACTTC. Its translation is CASSIGTSGYEQYF.

The chain employs TRBV27 and TRBJ1-6, with no clear D. There are 12 residues in the CDR3. Between the trimmed V and J ends, which lost 8 bases and 10 bases, there was a span of 12 bases. CDR1 and CDR2 (germline): MNHEY, SMNVEV (reference sequence). CDR3 in amino acids: CASGLLTSPLHF. CDR3 nucleotide sequence: TGTGCCAGCGGCCTCCTGACATCACCCCTCCACTTT.

The chain carries TRBV29-1 and TRBJ2-2; 8 positions match TRBD1. The CDR3 extends over 13 amino acids. J lost 6 bases, V lost 7 bases, and 7 bases had no gene match. Per germline, CDR1 SQVTM and CDR2 ANQGSEA. CDR3 sequence reads: CSALLQGAGELFF. As DNA, the CDR3 is TGCAGCGCTTTATTACAGGGGGCCGGGGAGCTGTTTTTT.

This chain links TRBV28 with TRBJ2-6, with D possibly TRBD1 on 6 matching bases. The CDR3 extends over 16 amino acids. The ends were cut back, 7 bases at V and 2 bases at J, with 15 bases in the middle. The V gene's germline CDR1 is MDHEN and CDR2 SYDVKM. The CDR3 DNA reads as TGTGCCAGCACCTCTATACAGGGAGCTGGGGCCAACGTCCTGACTTTC. As protein: CASTSIQGAGANVLTF.

The chain's CDR3 is CASSSPSAAATDTQYF. The CDR3 DNA reads as TGTGCCAGCAGCTCCCCTTCGGCAGCCGCAACAGATACGCAGTATTTT. The chain carries TRBV9 and TRBJ2-3; D unresolved. V was pared by 4 bases and J by 3 bases, with 18 bases between. The CDR3 runs to 16 residues. From germline, CDR1 is SGDLS and CDR2 YYNGEE.

The rearrangement joins TRBV7-8 to TRBJ2-7; possible D gene TRBD1, 6 bases. The CDR3 is made up of 15 amino acids. The ends were cut back, 5 bases at V and 3 bases at J, with 17 bases in the middle. CDR1 and CDR2 (germline): SGHVS, FQNEAQ. The CDR3 DNA reads TGTGCCAGCAGCACACAGGGCCCCGGGAACTACGAGCAGTACTTC. Translated: CASSTQGPGNYEQYF. Supplemented by reference TRBV7-8 and TRBJ2-7, the full variable domain reads GAGVSQSPRYKVAKRGQDVALRCDPISGHVSLFWYQQALGQGPEFLTYFQNEAQLDKSGLPSDRFFAERPEGSVSTLKIQRTQQEDSAVYLCASSTQGPGNYEQYFGPGTRLTVT.

The chain combines TRBV4-1 with TRBJ2-5, with D hard to call. The germline V gene encodes CDR1 MGHRA and CDR2 YSYEKL. V was cut by 0 bases and J by 5 bases, with 13 bases left in between. This CDR3 is built from 15 residues. DNA for the CDR3: TGCGCCAGCAGCCAAGACGAGATTCTGGGGGAGACCCAGTACTTC. Translating gives CASSQDEILGETQYF.

The chain joins TRBV28 to TRBJ2-7; D is ambiguous. Germline lookup yields CDR1 MDHEN and CDR2 SYDVKM. The germline V and J ends were trimmed by 8 bases and 0 bases, with 11 bases remaining between them. This CDR3 region has 13 residues. The CDR3 reads CASLPPDSYEQYF. DNA for the CDR3: TGTGCCAGCCTACCCCCAGACTCCTACGAGCAGTACTTC.

The gene calls are TRBV14 and TRBJ2-1, with 9 bases aligning to TRBD2. The CDR3 covers 15 residues. After removal of 3 bases from V and 8 bases from J, the junction contained 8 bases not matched to a gene. Germline V gene data show CDR1 as SGHDN and CDR2 as FVKESK. This chain's CDR3 is CASSQWSGGIYEQFF. The CDR3 DNA is TGTGCCAGCAGCCAGTGGAGCGGGGGGATTTATGAGCAGTTCTTC.